This T cell receptor beta chain was retrieved from a study of blood T cell repertoires in COVID-19. The V end was cut by 5 bases, the J end by 0 bases, with 9 bases between. The CDR3 is 14 amino acids. Germline loops: CDR1 SGHNT, CDR2 YENEEA. Data came from immunoSEQ multiplex PCR; TCRdb stores just in-frame clones and leaves some out. The profile shows over 300,000 clones, around 91% of them singletons. This TCR came from a man aged 18 to 35 with active or convalescent COVID-19. Material: peripheral blood. The chain has TRBV11-3 and TRBJ2-3, with D maybe TRBD1 (5 bases). The chain's CDR3 is CASSPGPSTDTQYF. CDR3 in DNA: TGTGCCAGCAGCCCAGGGCCCAGCACAGATACGCAGTATTTT.